This TCR beta chain was sequenced in a study of OX40 agonist ivuxolimab in advanced cancers. TCRdb keeps only in-frame clones here, not all; method: immunoSEQ multiplex PCR. The table lists 23,000 or so clones, around 79% of them singletons. The CDR3 contains 18 residues. The germline V and J ends were trimmed by 0 bases and 2 bases, with 20 bases remaining between them. CDR1 is LGHNA and CDR2 is YSLEER in the germline V gene. This clone appeared a single time. The chain links TRBV4-3 to TRBJ2-7; unclear D gene. The material sequenced was CD4+ or CD8+ T cells sorted from blood, taken in a trial of the OX40 agonist ivuxolimab. This sequence was found in an adult with an advanced solid tumor such as melanoma, head and neck, liver or kidney cancer. The CDR3 DNA reads as TGCGCCAGCAGCCAAGAATTTGGTACAGACGGCGACACCTACGAGCAGTACTTC. As protein: CASSQEFGTDGDTYEQYF.